Listed below are T cell receptor beta chains from one sample, sequenced in a study of post-analysis software for immune sequencing data. TCRdb reprocessed the PCR reads with MiXCR, giving one entry per CDR3 protein. The data hold approximately 570,000 distinct CDR3 sequences, with around 47% observed a single time. Sequenced material: blood. The receptors were sampled from a girl aged 10-17 years with multiple sclerosis. Both conserved end residues are part of each CDR3. Each record gives: clone size, J gene, D gene, V gene, CDR3 protein, CDR3 DNA. D genes are given only for firm matches. Not every row has a clone size; where given, it reads once, few, many or a size class.

NA TRBJ2-1 NA TRBV20-1 CSARGAGAANEQFF TGCAGTGCTAGGGGGGCAGGGGCGGCCAATGAGCAGTTCTTC
few TRBJ2-7 TRBD1 TRBV29-1 CSVDTTGFGEQYF TGCAGCGTCGACACGACAGGGTTTGGCGAGCAGTACTTC
NA TRBJ2-7 TRBD2 TRBV7-9 CASSLGGATSGRYQYF TGTGCCAGCAGCTTAGGCGGCGCGACTAGCGGGAGATACCAGTACTTC
NA TRBJ2-6 NA TRBV5-1 CASSLEISGANVLTF TGCGCCAGCAGCTTGGAGATCTCTGGGGCCAACGTCCTGACTTTC
NA TRBJ2-7 NA TRBV20-1 CSASPPDYSNEQYF TGCAGTGCTAGCCCTCCGGACTACTCCAACGAGCAGTACTTC
NA TRBJ2-7 NA TRBV3-1 CASSQDNYEQYF TGTGCCAGCAGCCAAGATAACTACGAGCAGTACTTC
NA TRBJ2-1 NA TRBV7-9 CASSPPPTLLHNEQFF TGTGCCAGCAGCCCTCCCCCGACACTACTTCACAATGAGCAGTTCTTC
NA TRBJ2-5 TRBD1 TRBV30 CAWSMGQGPQETQYF TGTGCCTGGAGTATGGGACAGGGGCCTCAAGAGACCCAGTACTTC
NA TRBJ2-7 NA TRBV5-1 CASSDGPGVYEQYF TGCGCCAGCAGCGACGGACCGGGGGTCTACGAGCAGTACTTC
NA TRBJ2-4 TRBD2 TRBV13 CASSASGSVKNIQYF TGTGCCAGCAGCGCTAGCGGGAGTGTCAAAAACATTCAGTACTTC
NA TRBJ1-2 NA TRBV20-1 CSARLPGQLNYGYTF TGCAGTGCTAGGTTACCGGGACAACTAAACTATGGCTACACCTTC
NA TRBJ2-1 NA TRBV9 CASNRGGNEQFF TGTGCCAGCAACCGGGGAGGCAATGAGCAGTTCTTC
NA TRBJ2-7 NA TRBV6-6 CASSPRGQGPPYEQYF TGTGCCAGCAGTCCCCGAGGGCAGGGACCTCCATACGAGCAGTACTTC
NA TRBJ1-2 NA TRBV29-1 CSENGPQSNYGYTF TGCAGCGAGAACGGACCGCAGTCTAACTATGGCTACACCTTC
NA TRBJ1-1 NA TRBV2 CASSVDSGTNTEAFF TGTGCCAGCAGTGTCGACAGCGGTACTAACACTGAAGCTTTCTTT
NA TRBJ2-5 NA TRBV2 CASRPFGRLETQYF TGTGCCAGCAGGCCGTTCGGTCGTTTGGAGACCCAGTACTTC
NA TRBJ1-5 NA TRBV30 CAWNSGGNQPQHF TGTGCCTGGAACTCTGGTGGCAATCAGCCCCAGCATTTT
many TRBJ2-1 NA TRBV27 CASSLVARNEQFF TGTGCCAGCAGTTTAGTCGCAAGAAATGAGCAGTTCTTC
NA TRBJ2-4 TRBD2 TRBV24-1 CATSDREENIQYF TGTGCCACCAGTGATCGGGAGGAAAACATTCAGTACTTC
few TRBJ1-2 NA TRBV5-1 CASSPSHANYGYTF TGCGCCAGCAGCCCGTCACACGCTAACTATGGCTACACCTTC
NA TRBJ2-5 NA TRBV5-1 CASSLVPGAGQETQYF TGCGCCAGCAGCTTAGTGCCGGGAGCCGGCCAAGAGACCCAGTACTTC
NA TRBJ2-5 NA TRBV29-1 CSVARETQYF TGCAGCGTGGCGCGGGAGACCCAGTACTTC
few TRBJ2-7 TRBD2 TRBV20-1 CSARGSSGRESYEQYF TGCAGTGCGAGGGGATCTAGCGGGAGGGAATCCTACGAGCAGTACTTC
NA TRBJ2-5 NA TRBV21-1 CASSKGVSLQGTQYF TGTGCCAGCAGCAAAGGAGTCTCCCTCCAAGGGACCCAGTACTTC
once TRBJ1-1 NA TRBV7-2 CASSRGWRNTEAFF TGTGCCAGCAGCCGGGGGTGGAGGAACACTGAAGCTTTCTTT
NA TRBJ1-5 NA TRBV2 CASSLEESNQPQHF TGTGCCAGCAGCCTGGAGGAGAGCAATCAGCCCCAGCATTTT
once TRBJ2-5 TRBD1 TRBV20-1 CSASGQGAAGETQYF TGCAGTGCTAGCGGTCAGGGGGCGGCGGGAGAGACCCAGTACTTC
NA TRBJ2-7 TRBD1 TRBV6-6 CASSPGQGPINYEQYF TGTGCCAGCAGCCCTGGACAGGGCCCAATTAACTACGAGCAGTACTTC
few TRBJ2-5 NA TRBV27 CASSPWVAEGFQETQYF TGTGCCAGCAGCCCTTGGGTGGCGGAGGGTTTCCAAGAGACCCAGTACTTC
many TRBJ2-7 TRBD2 TRBV20-1 CSARETSAGEVYEQYF TGCAGTGCTAGAGAGACTTCAGCGGGAGAAGTCTACGAGCAGTACTTC
NA TRBJ1-1 NA TRBV7-2 CASSFDQGNTEAFF TGTGCCAGCAGCTTTGATCAGGGGAACACTGAAGCTTTCTTT
NA TRBJ2-7 NA TRBV11-2 CASSPAGGGATGVLYEQYF TGTGCCAGCAGCCCCGCCGGAGGGGGCGCGACGGGAGTCCTCTACGAGCAGTACTTC
NA TRBJ1-1 TRBD1 TRBV29-1 CSGRDRGPSEAFF TGCAGCGGGAGGGACAGGGGGCCATCTGAAGCTTTCTTT
NA TRBJ2-7 NA TRBV10-3 CAISERTPYEQYF TGTGCCATCAGTGAGAGGACACCCTACGAGCAGTACTTC
NA TRBJ2-1 TRBD1 TRBV7-3 CASSLIGTGAGNEQFF TGTGCCAGCAGCTTAATAGGGACAGGGGCGGGGAATGAGCAGTTCTTC
NA TRBJ1-1 NA TRBV15 CATSWGNTEAFF TGTGCCACCTCTTGGGGCAACACTGAAGCTTTCTTT
NA TRBJ1-5 NA TRBV4-1 CASSHEDVSNQPQHF TGCGCCAGCAGCCACGAGGACGTTAGCAATCAGCCCCAGCATTTT
NA TRBJ1-1 TRBD1 TRBV29-1 CSVEMRQGLTEAFF TGCAGCGTTGAGATGCGACAGGGACTCACTGAAGCTTTCTTT
NA TRBJ2-3 NA TRBV10-3 CAIQEGVSTDTQYF TGTGCCATACAGGAGGGGGTCAGCACAGATACGCAGTATTTT
NA TRBJ2-1 NA TRBV6-1 CASSEALGLEFF TGTGCCAGCAGTGAAGCGTTGGGACTTGAGTTCTTC
NA TRBJ2-7 NA TRBV7-9 CASSKLGEQYF TGTGCCAGCAGCAAGCTCGGTGAGCAGTACTTC
NA TRBJ2-5 NA TRBV7-3 CASSLRKGGRETQYF TGTGCCAGCAGCTTACGCAAGGGGGGCAGGGAGACCCAGTACTTC
NA TRBJ2-3 NA TRBV6-6 CASSYSGTPYTDTQYF TGTGCCAGCAGCTATTCCGGGACACCGTACACAGATACGCAGTATTTT
NA TRBJ1-6 TRBD1 TRBV5-1 CASRTGVGSPLHF TGCGCCAGCCGGACAGGGGTTGGTTCACCCCTCCACTTT
NA TRBJ1-2 NA TRBV29-1 CSGREDSYGYTF TGCAGCGGCAGGGAGGATAGCTATGGCTACACCTTC
few TRBJ2-6 NA TRBV6-1 CASLRPGSGANVLTF TGTGCCAGCCTTCGGCCGGGGTCGGGGGCCAACGTCCTGACTTTC